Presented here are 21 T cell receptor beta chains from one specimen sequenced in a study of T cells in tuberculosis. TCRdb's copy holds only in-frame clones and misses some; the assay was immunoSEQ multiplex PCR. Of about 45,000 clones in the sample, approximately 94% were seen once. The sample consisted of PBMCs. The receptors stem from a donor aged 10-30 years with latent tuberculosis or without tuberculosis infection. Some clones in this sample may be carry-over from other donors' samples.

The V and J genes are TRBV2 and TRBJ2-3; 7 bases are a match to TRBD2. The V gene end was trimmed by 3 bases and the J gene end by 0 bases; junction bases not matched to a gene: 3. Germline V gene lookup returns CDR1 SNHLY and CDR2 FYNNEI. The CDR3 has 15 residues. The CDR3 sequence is CASSDGGTSTDTQYF. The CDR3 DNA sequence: TGTGCCAGCAGTGACGGGGGGACTAGCACAGATACGCAGTATTTT. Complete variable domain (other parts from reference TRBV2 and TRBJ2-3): EPEVTQTPSHQVTQMGQEVILRCVPISNHLYFYWYRQILGQKVEFLVSFYNNEISEKSEIFDDQFSVERPDGSNFTLKIRSTKLEDSAMYFCASSDGGTSTDTQYFGPGTRLTVL.

The CDR3 region is CASSYSEGYSYDGYTF. The CDR3 region has the DNA TGTGCCAGCAGTTACTCTGAGGGTTATTCCTACGATGGCTACACCTTC. The chain carries TRBV6-5 and TRBJ1-2; D remains ambiguous. The CDR3 is 16 amino acids. V lost 0 bases and J 6 bases, leaving 17 bases between the germline ends. Per the germline V gene, CDR1 is MNHEY and CDR2 is SVGAGI.

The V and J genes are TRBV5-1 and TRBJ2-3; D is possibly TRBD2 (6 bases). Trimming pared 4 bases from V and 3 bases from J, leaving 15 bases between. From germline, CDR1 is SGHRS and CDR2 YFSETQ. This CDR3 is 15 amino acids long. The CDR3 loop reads CASSDPGRETDTQYF. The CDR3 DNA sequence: TGCGCCAGCAGCGATCCGGGACGGGAGACAGATACGCAGTATTTT.

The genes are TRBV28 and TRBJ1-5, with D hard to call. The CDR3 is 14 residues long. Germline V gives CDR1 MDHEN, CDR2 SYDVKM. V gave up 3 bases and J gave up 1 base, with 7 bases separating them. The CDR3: CASSLGGSNQPQHF. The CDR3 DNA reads TGTGCCAGCAGTTTGGGAGGGAGCAATCAGCCCCAGCATTTT.

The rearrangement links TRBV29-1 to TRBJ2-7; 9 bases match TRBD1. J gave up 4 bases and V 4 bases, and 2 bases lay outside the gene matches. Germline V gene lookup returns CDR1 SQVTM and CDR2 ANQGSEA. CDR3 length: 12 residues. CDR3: CSVGTGAYEQYF. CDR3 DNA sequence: TGCAGCGTTGGGACAGGGGCATACGAGCAGTACTTC.

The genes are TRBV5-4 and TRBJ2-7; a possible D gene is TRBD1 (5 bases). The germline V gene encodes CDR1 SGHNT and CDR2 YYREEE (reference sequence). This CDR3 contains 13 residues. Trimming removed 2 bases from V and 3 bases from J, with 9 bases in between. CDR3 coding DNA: TGTGCCAGCAGCTTAGAACAGGACTACGAGCAGTACTTC. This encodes CASSLEQDYEQYF.

The CDR3 protein is CASSSEGVRSSTDTQYF. The CDR3 nucleotides are TGCGCCAGCAGCTCCGAGGGGGTTCGTTCTAGCACAGATACGCAGTATTTT. This chain uses TRBV5-1 with TRBJ2-3; D may be TRBD1 (6 bases). Germline-derived CDR1 and CDR2 are SGHRS and YFSETQ. There are 17 residues in the CDR3. Trimming stripped 3 bases from V and 0 bases from J, with 17 bases between.

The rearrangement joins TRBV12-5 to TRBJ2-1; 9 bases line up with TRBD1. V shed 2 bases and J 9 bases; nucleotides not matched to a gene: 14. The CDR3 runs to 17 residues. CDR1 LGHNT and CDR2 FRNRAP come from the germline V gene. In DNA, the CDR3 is TGTGCTAGTGGTTTGCCTACAGGGGGCGCGAGATTCTTTGAGCAGTTCTTC. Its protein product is CASGLPTGGARFFEQFF.

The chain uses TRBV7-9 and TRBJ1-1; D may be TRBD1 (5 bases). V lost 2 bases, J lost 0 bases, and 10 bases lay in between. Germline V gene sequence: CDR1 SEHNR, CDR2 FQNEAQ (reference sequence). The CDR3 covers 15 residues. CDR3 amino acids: CASSLLRVMNTEAFF. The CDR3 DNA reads TGTGCCAGCAGCTTACTCAGGGTCATGAACACTGAAGCTTTCTTT.

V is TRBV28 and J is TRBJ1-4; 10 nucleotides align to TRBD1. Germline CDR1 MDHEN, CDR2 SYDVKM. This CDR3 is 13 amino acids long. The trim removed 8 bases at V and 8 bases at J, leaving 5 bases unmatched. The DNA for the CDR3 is TGTGCCAGCCGGGGACAGGGGTGGGAAAAACTGTTTTTT. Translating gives CASRGQGWEKLFF.

CDR3 amino acids: CASSPLPRERPYNEQFF. CDR3 nucleotides: TGTGCCAGCAGCCCACTCCCGAGGGAGCGACCCTACAATGAGCAGTTCTTC. This chain connects TRBV11-1 to TRBJ2-1; weak D call: TRBD2 (5 bases). The germline V gene has CDR1 SGHAT and CDR2 FQDESV (reference sequence). Between the trimmed V and J ends, which lost 5 bases and 2 bases, there was a span of 19 bases. This CDR3 spans 17 amino acids.

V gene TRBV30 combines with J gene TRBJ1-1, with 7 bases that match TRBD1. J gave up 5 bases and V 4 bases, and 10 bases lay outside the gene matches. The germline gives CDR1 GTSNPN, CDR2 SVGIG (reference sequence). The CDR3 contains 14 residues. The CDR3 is CAWTKGATGTEAFF. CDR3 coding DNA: TGTGCCTGGACCAAGGGGGCCACGGGGACTGAAGCTTTCTTT.

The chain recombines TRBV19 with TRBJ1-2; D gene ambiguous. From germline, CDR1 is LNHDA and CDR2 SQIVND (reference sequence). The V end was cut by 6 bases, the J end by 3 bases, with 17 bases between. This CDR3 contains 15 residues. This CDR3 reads CASSFQRGIDYGYTF. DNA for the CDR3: TGTGCCAGTAGCTTCCAGAGAGGGATTGACTATGGCTACACCTTC.

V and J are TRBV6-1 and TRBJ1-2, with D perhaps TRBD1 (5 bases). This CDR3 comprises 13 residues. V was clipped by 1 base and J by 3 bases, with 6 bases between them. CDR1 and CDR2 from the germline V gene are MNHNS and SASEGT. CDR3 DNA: TGTGCCAGCAGTGAAGGGACACACTATGGCTACACCTTC. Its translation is CASSEGTHYGYTF.

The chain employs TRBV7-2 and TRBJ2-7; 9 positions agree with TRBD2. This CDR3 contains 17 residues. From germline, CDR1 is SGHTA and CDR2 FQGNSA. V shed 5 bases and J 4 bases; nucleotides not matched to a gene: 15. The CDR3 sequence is CASSILAGDAPLYEQYF. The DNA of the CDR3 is TGTGCCAGCAGCATATTAGCGGGAGATGCCCCCTTATACGAGCAGTACTTC.

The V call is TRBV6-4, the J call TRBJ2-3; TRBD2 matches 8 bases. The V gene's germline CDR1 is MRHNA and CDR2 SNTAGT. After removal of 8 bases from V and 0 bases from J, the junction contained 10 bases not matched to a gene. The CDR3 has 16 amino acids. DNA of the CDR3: TGTGCCAGCCGAAGATCTAGCGGGCCTAGCACAGATACGCAGTATTTT. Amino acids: CASRRSSGPSTDTQYF.

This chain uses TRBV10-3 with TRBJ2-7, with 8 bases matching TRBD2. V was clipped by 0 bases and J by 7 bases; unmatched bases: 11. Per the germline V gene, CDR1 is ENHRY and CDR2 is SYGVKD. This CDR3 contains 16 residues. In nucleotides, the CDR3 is TGTGCCATCAGTGAGTCGAGGGGACTAGGGCCGTCAGAGCAGTACTTC. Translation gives CAISESRGLGPSEQYF.

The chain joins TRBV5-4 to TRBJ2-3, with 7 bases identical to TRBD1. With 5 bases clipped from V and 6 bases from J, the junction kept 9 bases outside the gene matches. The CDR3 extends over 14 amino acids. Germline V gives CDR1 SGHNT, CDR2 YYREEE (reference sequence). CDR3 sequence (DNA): TGTGCCAGCAGTTTTCCGGGACAGTCGGATACGCAGTATTTT. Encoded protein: CASSFPGQSDTQYF.

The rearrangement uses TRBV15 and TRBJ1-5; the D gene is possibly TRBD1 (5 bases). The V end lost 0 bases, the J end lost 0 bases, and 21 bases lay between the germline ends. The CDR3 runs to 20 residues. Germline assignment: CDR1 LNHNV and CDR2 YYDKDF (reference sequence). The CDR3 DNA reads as TGTGCCACCAGCAGAGATCTTAGGGCCTATGGGGGGTATAGCAATCAGCCCCAGCATTTT. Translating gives CATSRDLRAYGGYSNQPQHF.

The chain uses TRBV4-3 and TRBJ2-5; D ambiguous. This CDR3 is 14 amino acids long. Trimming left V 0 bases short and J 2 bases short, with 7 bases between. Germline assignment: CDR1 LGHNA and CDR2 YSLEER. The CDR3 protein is CASSQDWRQETQYF. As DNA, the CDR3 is TGCGCCAGCAGCCAAGATTGGAGACAAGAGACCCAGTACTTC.

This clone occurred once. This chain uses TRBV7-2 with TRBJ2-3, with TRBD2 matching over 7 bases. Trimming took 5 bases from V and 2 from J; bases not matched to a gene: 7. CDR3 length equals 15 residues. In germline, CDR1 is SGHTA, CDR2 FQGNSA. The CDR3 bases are TGTGCCAGCAGCGCCAACCTAGCGGACACAGATACGCAGTATTTT. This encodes CASSANLADTDTQYF.